Many counts were recorded for the clone carrying this TCR beta chain. Its specificity is unknown. The CDR3 is made up of 15 amino acids. Per germline, CDR1 SGHAT and CDR2 FQNNGV. V lost 0 bases and J lost 2, with 10 bases in between. These data come from a study of T cells in Graves' hyperthyroidism and ophthalmopathy. Study conclusions and caveats: Researchers found most expanded thyroid clonotypes above 0.001 in blood as well. Classification by a 13 V-J model distinguished ophthalmopathy from stable hyperthyroidism.

Uncontrolled infection, other autoimmune disease, pregnancy or lactation barred patients from enrollment. On the basis of clinical symptoms, serum thyroxine and TRAb, thyroid ultrasound and orbital computed tomography, diagnoses were made. TCR beta CDR3 sequences were amplified from RNA transcripts. The HTBI set primed first-round TCR CDR3 RT-PCR. TCRdb passed the multiplex PCR reads through MiXCR, listing each CDR3 protein once. The table includes some 510,000 distinct CDR3 sequences, less than 25% detected once. The V call is TRBV11-2, the J call TRBJ2-5; D not certain. This receptor was identified in a man younger than 35 with Graves' hyperthyroidism. The sample taken for sequencing was blood. CDR3 sequence reads: CASSLDGEGQETQYF. CDR3 DNA: TGTGCCAGCAGCTTAGATGGCGAAGGGCAAGAGACCCAGTACTTC.